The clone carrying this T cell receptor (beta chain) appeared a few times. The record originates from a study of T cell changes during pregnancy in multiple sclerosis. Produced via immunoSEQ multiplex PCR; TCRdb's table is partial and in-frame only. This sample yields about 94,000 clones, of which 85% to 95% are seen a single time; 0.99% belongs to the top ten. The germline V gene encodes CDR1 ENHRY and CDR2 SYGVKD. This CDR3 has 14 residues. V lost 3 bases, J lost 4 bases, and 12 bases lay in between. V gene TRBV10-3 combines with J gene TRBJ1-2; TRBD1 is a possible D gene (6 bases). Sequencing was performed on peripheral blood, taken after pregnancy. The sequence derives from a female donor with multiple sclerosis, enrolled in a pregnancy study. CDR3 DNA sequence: TGTGCCATCAGTGACGGGACACAATTCTATGGCTACACCTTC. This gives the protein CAISDGTQFYGYTF.